These 13 T cell receptor beta chains were sequenced from one sample in a study of blood T cell repertoires in COVID-19. The repertoire was sequenced with immunoSEQ multiplex PCR; TCRdb's copy has only in-frame clones and lacks some. The sample records approximately 150,000 clones, roughly 90% being singletons. The sample taken for sequencing was peripheral blood. These receptors were collected from a woman in her sixties who had recovered from COVID-19.

This chain connects TRBV3-1 (or the pseudogene TRBV3-2) to TRBJ1-3, with 12 positions matching TRBD1. This CDR3 has 17 residues. V was clipped by 4 bases and J by 0 bases; unmatched bases: 4. CDR1 and CDR2 (germline): LGHDT, YNNKEL (reference sequence). CDR3 DNA sequence: TGTGCCAGCAGCCCGGGACAGGGGGCCGGCTCTGGAAACACCATATATTTT. Encoded protein: CASSPGQGAGSGNTIYF.

The chain carries TRBV18 and TRBJ2-2; TRBD1 might be the D (6 bases). Germline CDR1 KGHSH, CDR2 LQKENI. V was pared by 6 bases and J by 3 bases, with 14 bases between. This CDR3 has 15 residues. Here the CDR3 DNA reads TGTGCCAGCTCGGAAGGGACAAAGGACACCGGGGAGCTGTTTTTT. The encoded protein is CASSEGTKDTGELFF.

V gene TRBV29-1 combines with J gene TRBJ2-3; TRBD1 agrees at 7 bases. Per germline, CDR1 SQVTM and CDR2 ANQGSEA. V gave up 1 base and J gave up 0 bases; unmatched junction bases: 4. CDR3 length: 15 amino acids. CDR3 in DNA: TGCAGCGTTGAAGGGACAGGCAAGAGCACAGATACGCAGTATTTT. Its translation is CSVEGTGKSTDTQYF.

The chain employs TRBV11-2 and TRBJ2-5, with 7 positions matching TRBD2. Germline V gene lookup returns CDR1 SGHAT and CDR2 FQNNGV. With 0 bases clipped from V and 4 bases from J, the junction kept 5 bases outside the gene matches. The CDR3 contains 15 residues. The CDR3 DNA reads as TGTGCCAGCAGCTTAGAGGGGGGGGTGTCAGAGACCCAGTACTTC. This gives the protein CASSLEGGVSETQYF.

The gene calls are TRBV6-2 or TRBV6-3 and TRBJ2-3; 10 bases match TRBD1. Looked up from germline, CDR1 is MNHEY and CDR2 is SVGEGT. J gave up 0 bases and V 2 bases, and 11 bases lay outside the gene matches. The CDR3 loop spans 19 amino acids. CDR3 nucleotides: TGTGCCAGCAGTTACCTGGGACAGGGGTCTTTTATCAGCACAGATACGCAGTATTTT. Translated, it gives CASSYLGQGSFISTDTQYF.

This clone showed up just once. The chain uses TRBV7-9 and TRBJ1-2; 9 positions match TRBD1. The CDR3 contains 16 residues. With V trimmed by 5 bases and J by 4 bases, 11 bases remained unmatched. Germline-derived CDR1 and CDR2 are SEHNR and FQNEAQ (reference sequence). The CDR3: CASSTLVTGGLYGYTF. CDR3 bases: TGTGCCAGCAGCACGTTAGTTACAGGGGGCCTCTATGGCTACACCTTC.

This rearrangement joins TRBV2 to TRBJ1-1, with no clear D. Between the trimmed V and J ends, which lost 2 bases and 3 bases, there was a span of 7 bases. This CDR3 is 13 amino acids long. Per germline, CDR1 SNHLY and CDR2 FYNNEI. This chain's CDR3 is CASSELAHTEAFF. The DNA of the CDR3 is TGTGCCAGCAGTGAACTGGCACACACTGAAGCTTTCTTT.

V usage is TRBV7-2 and J usage is TRBJ2-2; D is undetermined. V lost 5 bases and J 6 bases, leaving 10 bases between the germline ends. Germline lookup yields CDR1 SGHTA and CDR2 FQGNSA. The CDR3 runs 13 residues. CDR3 protein: CASSRVVAGELFF. The CDR3, as DNA: TGTGCCAGCAGCAGAGTCGTGGCCGGGGAGCTGTTTTTT.

This sequence joins TRBV5-1 and TRBJ1-2; TRBD1 is a possible D gene (5 bases). Trimming pared 4 bases from V and 4 bases from J, leaving 14 bases between. The germline V gene encodes CDR1 SGHRS and CDR2 YFSETQ. CDR3 length: 14 amino acids. DNA for the CDR3: TGCGCCAGCAGCGTGACAGTAGAATCCTATGGCTACACCTTC. It specifies CASSVTVESYGYTF. The full variable domain, its missing parts supplied by reference TRBV5-1 and TRBJ1-2, is KAGVTQTPRYLIKTRGQQVTLSCSPISGHRSVSWYQQTPGQGLQFLFEYFSETQRNKGNFPGRFSGRQFSNSRSEMNVSTLELGDSALYLCASSVTVESYGYTFGSGTRLTVV.

In nucleotides, the CDR3 is TGTGCCAGCAGCTTAGCGGGGGAGGGTCGAGAGACCCAGTACTTC. The encoded protein is CASSLAGEGRETQYF. The V call is TRBV11-3, the J call TRBJ2-5, with 7 bases matching TRBD2. From germline, CDR1 is SGHNT and CDR2 YENEEA. V was clipped by 1 base and J by 4 bases; unmatched bases: 6. This CDR3 is built from 15 residues.

The V gene is TRBV28, the J gene TRBJ2-7, with 11 bases aligning to TRBD2. The CDR3 has 15 residues. The junction had 5 bases not matched to a gene; V was cut back by 5 bases and J by 2 bases. Germline CDR1 reads MDHEN; CDR2 reads SYDVKM. The CDR3 DNA reads as TGTGCCAGCAGTGATCATAGCGGGGGGGCCTACGAGCAGTACTTC. Translation: CASSDHSGGAYEQYF.

This clone was found a few times. This chain joins TRBV2 and TRBJ2-5, with 14 bases lining up with TRBD2. The length of the CDR3 is 16 residues. V shed 4 bases, J shed 0 bases, and the junction held 1 base outside the gene matches. Germline lookup yields CDR1 SNHLY and CDR2 FYNNEI. CDR3 loop: CASSGGLAGDQETQYF. DNA of the CDR3: TGTGCCAGCAGTGGGGGACTAGCGGGGGACCAAGAGACCCAGTACTTC. Full variable domain (missing parts from reference TRBV2 and TRBJ2-5): EPEVTQTPSHQVTQMGQEVILRCVPISNHLYFYWYRQILGQKVEFLVSFYNNEISEKSEIFDDQFSVERPDGSNFTLKIRSTKLEDSAMYFCASSGGLAGDQETQYFGPGTRLLVL.

The chain is built from TRBV4-3 and TRBJ1-4; 8 bases match TRBD1. With V trimmed by 3 bases and J by 8 bases, 11 bases remained unmatched. The CDR3 runs to 16 residues. The germline V gene encodes CDR1 LGHNA and CDR2 YSLEER. The CDR3 nucleotides read TGCGCCAGCAGCCAGAACGACAGGGGCCCCTCGGAAAAACTGTTTTTT. Translating gives CASSQNDRGPSEKLFF.